A single sample gave rise to the 3 T cell receptor beta chains below, sequenced in a study of identifying expanded T cells in peripheral blood. Assay used: immunoSEQ multiplex PCR; TCRdb lists only in-frame clones, some missing. The sample yields over 85,000 clones, about 91% seen once. The specimen was blood. The receptors derive from a person between 18 and 69 years old in good health.

As regards this clone: This same CDR3 is encoded by further DNA sequences in the sample. The DNA for the CDR3 is TGTGCCAGCAGCCCGGGTGGGTACAATGAGCAGTTCTTC. Protein: CASSPGGYNEQFF. The V and J genes are TRBV7-3 and TRBJ2-1, with D unclear. The CDR3 spans 13 residues. The germline gives CDR1 SGHTA, CDR2 FQGTGA. Trimming took off 5 bases at V and 4 bases at J, with 9 bases between the two ends.

A remark on this clone: This CDR3 is also generated by other DNA sequences in the sample. V gene TRBV30 combines with J gene TRBJ1-4; D is undetermined. Trimming shortened V by 5 bases and J by 4 bases, and 5 bases separated the two germline ends. Germline loops: CDR1 GTSNPN, CDR2 SVGIG (reference sequence). The CDR3 consists of 11 residues. The CDR3 reads CAWGSNEKLFF. The CDR3 coding sequence is TGTGCCTGGGGCAGTAATGAAAAACTGTTTTTT.

This clone appeared once. V and J are TRBV7-2 and TRBJ2-5, with D possibly TRBD2 on 6 matching bases. CDR1 and CDR2 (germline): SGHTA, FQGNSA. V lost 5 bases and J 2 bases, leaving 12 bases between the germline ends. The length of the CDR3 is 14 residues. CDR3 in amino acids: CASSPPGEQETQYF. The CDR3 DNA sequence: TGTGCCAGCAGCCCCCCGGGAGAACAAGAGACCCAGTACTTC.